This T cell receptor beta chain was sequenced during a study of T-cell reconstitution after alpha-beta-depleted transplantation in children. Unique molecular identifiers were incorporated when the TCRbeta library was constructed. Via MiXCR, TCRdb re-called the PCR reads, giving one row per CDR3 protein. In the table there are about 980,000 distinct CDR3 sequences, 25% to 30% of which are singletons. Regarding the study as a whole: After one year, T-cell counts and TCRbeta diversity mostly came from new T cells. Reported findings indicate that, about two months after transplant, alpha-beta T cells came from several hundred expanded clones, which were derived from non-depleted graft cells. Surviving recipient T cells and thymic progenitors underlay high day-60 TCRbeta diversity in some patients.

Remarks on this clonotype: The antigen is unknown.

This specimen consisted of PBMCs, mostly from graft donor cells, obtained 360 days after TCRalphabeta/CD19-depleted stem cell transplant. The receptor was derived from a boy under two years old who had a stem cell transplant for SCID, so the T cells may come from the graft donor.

CDR3 sequence (DNA): TGCAGTGCTAGAGATCACGCGGGACTAGCAATTCCATGGCAAGAGACCCAGTACTTC. Translation gives CSARDHAGLAIPWQETQYF. This chain links TRBV20-1 with TRBJ2-5, with 9 bases that match TRBD2. Germline lookup yields CDR1 DFQATT and CDR2 SNEGSKA (reference sequence). This CDR3 comprises 19 residues. V gave up 0 bases and J gave up 2 bases; unmatched junction bases: 16.